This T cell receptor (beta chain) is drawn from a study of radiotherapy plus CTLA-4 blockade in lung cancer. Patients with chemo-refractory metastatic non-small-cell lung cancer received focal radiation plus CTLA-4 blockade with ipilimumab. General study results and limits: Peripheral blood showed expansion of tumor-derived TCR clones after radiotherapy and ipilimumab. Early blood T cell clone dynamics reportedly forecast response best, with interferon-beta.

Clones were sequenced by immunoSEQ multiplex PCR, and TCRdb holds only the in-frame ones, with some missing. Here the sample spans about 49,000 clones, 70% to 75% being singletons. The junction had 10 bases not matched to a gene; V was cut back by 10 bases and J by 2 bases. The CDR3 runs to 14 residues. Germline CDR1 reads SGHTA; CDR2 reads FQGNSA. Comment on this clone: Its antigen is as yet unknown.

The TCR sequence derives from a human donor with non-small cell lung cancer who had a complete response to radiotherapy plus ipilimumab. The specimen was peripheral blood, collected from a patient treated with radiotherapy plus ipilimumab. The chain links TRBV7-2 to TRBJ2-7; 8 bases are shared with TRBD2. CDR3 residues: CATGGGRRAYEQYF. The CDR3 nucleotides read TGTGCCACCGGGGGGGGCAGGAGGGCCTACGAGCAGTACTTC. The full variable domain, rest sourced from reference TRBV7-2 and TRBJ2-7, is GAGVSQSPSNKVTEKGKDVELRCDPISGHTALYWYRQSLGQGLEFLIYFQGNSAPDKSGLPSDRFSAERTGGSVSTLTIQRTQQEDSAVYLCATGGGRRAYEQYFGPGTRLTVT.